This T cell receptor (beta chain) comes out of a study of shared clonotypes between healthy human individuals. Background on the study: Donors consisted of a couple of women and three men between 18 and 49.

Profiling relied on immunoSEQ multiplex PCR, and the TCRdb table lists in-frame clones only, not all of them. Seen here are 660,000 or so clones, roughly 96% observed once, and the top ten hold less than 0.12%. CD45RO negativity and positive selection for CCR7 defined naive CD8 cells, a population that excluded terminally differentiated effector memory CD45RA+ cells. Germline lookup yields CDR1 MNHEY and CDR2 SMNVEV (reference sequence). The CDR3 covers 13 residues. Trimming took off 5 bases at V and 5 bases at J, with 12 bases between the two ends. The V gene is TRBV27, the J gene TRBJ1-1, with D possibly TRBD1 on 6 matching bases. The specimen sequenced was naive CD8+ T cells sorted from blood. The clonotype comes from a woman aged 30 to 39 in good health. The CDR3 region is CASSATGRTEAFF. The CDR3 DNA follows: TGTGCCAGCAGTGCTACAGGGAGAACTGAAGCTTTCTTT.